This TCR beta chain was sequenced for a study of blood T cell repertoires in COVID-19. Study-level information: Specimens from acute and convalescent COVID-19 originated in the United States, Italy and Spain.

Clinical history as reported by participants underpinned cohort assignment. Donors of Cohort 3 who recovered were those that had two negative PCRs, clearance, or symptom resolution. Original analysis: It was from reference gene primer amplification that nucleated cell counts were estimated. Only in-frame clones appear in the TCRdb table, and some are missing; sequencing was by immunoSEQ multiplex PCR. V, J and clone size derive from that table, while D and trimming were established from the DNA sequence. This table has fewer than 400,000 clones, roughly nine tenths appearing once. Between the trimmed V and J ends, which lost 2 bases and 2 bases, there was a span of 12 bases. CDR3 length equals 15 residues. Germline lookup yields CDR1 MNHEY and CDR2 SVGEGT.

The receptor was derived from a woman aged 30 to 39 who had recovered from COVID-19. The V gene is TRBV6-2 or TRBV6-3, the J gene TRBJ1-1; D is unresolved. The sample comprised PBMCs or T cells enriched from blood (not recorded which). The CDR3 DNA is TGTGCCAGCAGTTACGGTGACTCCGGAAACACTGAAGCTTTCTTT. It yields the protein CASSYGDSGNTEAFF.